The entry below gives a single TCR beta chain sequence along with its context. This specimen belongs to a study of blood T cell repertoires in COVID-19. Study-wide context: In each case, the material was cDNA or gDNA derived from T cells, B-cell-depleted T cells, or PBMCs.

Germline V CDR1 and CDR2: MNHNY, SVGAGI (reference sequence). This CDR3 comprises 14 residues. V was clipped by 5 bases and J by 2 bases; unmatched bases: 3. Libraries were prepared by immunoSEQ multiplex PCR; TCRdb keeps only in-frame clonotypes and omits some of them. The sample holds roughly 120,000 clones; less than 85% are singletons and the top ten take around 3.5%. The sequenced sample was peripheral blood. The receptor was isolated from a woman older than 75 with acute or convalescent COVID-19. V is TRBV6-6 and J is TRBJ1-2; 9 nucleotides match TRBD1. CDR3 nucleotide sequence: TGTGCCAGCAGTGGACAGGGGTCAAACTATGGCTACACCTTC. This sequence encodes CASSGQGSNYGYTF.